A selection of T cell receptor beta chains follows, all from one sample in a study of T-cell memory formation after mild COVID-19. Using its own MiXCR run on the 5' RACE reads, TCRdb lists one record per CDR3 protein. This sample has 530,000 or so distinct CDR3 sequences, with 15% to 20% found just once. Sequenced material: PBMCs or a T cell subset sorted from them (not recorded which). All receptors come from an adult woman who had mild COVID-19 (a few samples of this study predate the infection). Cell type and time point are not known. Each CDR3 is given with its conserved first and last residue. The D gene is left open where the match is weak. Clone size, where shown, is once, few, many, or a class for clones that have expanded.

clone_size	v_call	d_call	j_call	cdr3_nt	cdr3_aa
NA	TRBV4-3	TRBD2	TRBJ2-5	TGCGCCAGCAGCCAAGATGTCGCGACTAGCGCGGAGACCCAGTACTTC	CASSQDVATSAETQYF
NA	TRBV20-1	NA	TRBJ2-7	TGCAGTGCTCTTTATCGCCCTTTGGACTACCTTTTGGATGATTACGAGCAGTACTTC	CSALYRPLDYLLDDYEQYF
few	TRBV4-1	NA	TRBJ1-5	TGCGCCAGCAGCCAGGGCCCCTTCAGGGAGCCCCAGCATTTT	CASSQGPFREPQHF
NA	TRBV4-1	NA	TRBJ2-1	TGCGCCAGCAGCCATGGATCCCGGAGCTCCTACAATGAGCAGTTCTTC	CASSHGSRSSYNEQFF
few	TRBV7-9	NA	TRBJ2-1	TGTGCCAGCAGGGGGGGAGCGGGTGAGCAGTTCTTC	CASRGGAGEQFF
few	TRBV5-1	NA	TRBJ2-7	TGCGCCAGCAGCTTTGGCCAGGGGTTCGGCGAGCAGTACTTC	CASSFGQGFGEQYF
NA	TRBV20-1	NA	TRBJ2-3	TGCAGTGCCCACTCTGGGGGGTGGGACCGGGATACGCAGTATTTT	CSAHSGGWDRDTQYF
few	TRBV6-4	TRBD1	TRBJ2-2	TGTGCCAGCAGTGACACCCCGGGACAGGGGACCGGGGAGCTGTTTTTT	CASSDTPGQGTGELFF
NA	TRBV6-2/TRBV6-3	TRBD1	TRBJ1-5	TGTGCCAGCAGTTGGGGACAGCTCAATCAGCCCCAGCATTTT	CASSWGQLNQPQHF
NA	TRBV24-1	NA	TRBJ1-5	TGTGCCACCAGTGACCAGGATCAGCCCCAGCATTTT	CATSDQDQPQHF
NA	TRBV7-3	TRBD2	TRBJ2-1	TGTGCCAGCAGCTCCCTCAGCGGGGTGGACTACAATGAGCAGTTCTTC	CASSSLSGVDYNEQFF
NA	TRBV29-1	NA	TRBJ2-7	TGCAGCGTTGCGGGTGGTAGGGGGGAATCCTACGAGCAGTACTTC	CSVAGGRGESYEQYF
NA	TRBV6-2/TRBV6-3	NA	TRBJ2-5	TGTGCCAGCAGTTACCTTGACAGACCCCAAGAGACCCAGTACTTC	CASSYLDRPQETQYF
NA	TRBV7-2	TRBD2	TRBJ2-1	TGTGCCAGCAGCTTATATTACGCGGGAGACTCCTACAATGAGCAGTTCTTC	CASSLYYAGDSYNEQFF
NA	TRBV28	NA	TRBJ2-7	TGTGCCAGCAGCGAAGTTTTGGCCCCGACCCCTTCCTACGAGCAGTACTTC	CASSEVLAPTPSYEQYF
NA	TRBV3-1	TRBD1	TRBJ1-1	TGTGCCAGCAGCCCCGGGACAGGGGTGGCAGCTTTCTTT	CASSPGTGVAAFF
NA	TRBV7-8	NA	TRBJ2-5	TGTGCCAGCAGTAAAACTCCTGGGTTAAAGGCCACCCAAGAGACCCAGTACTTC	CASSKTPGLKATQETQYF
many	TRBV11-2	NA	TRBJ1-5	TGTGCCAGCAGTCTAATGGGGGGTAAGGATCAGCCCCAGCATTTT	CASSLMGGKDQPQHF
many	TRBV10-3	NA	TRBJ1-5	TGTGCCATCGGACAGAAAAATCAGCCCCAGCATTTT	CAIGQKNQPQHF
NA	TRBV6-5	NA	TRBJ2-3	TGTGCCAGCAGTTACTTTGGGGCACTTTCCACAGATACGCAGTATTTT	CASSYFGALSTDTQYF
few	TRBV2	TRBD2	TRBJ2-7	TGTGCCAGGGAAGCGGGGGTGAGCTCCTACGAGCAGTACTTC	CAREAGVSSYEQYF
few	TRBV7-9	TRBD2	TRBJ2-1	TGTGCCAGCAGCTTTCCTAGCGGGGGGGAAAATGAGCAGTTCTTC	CASSFPSGGENEQFF
NA	TRBV5-1	TRBD2	TRBJ2-7	TGCGCCAGCAGCTTGGGGAGTAGCGGGAGCTTGGACGAGCAGTACTTC	CASSLGSSGSLDEQYF
many	TRBV5-1	NA	TRBJ2-5	TGCGCCAGCAGCTTGGACGAAGAGACCCAGTACTTC	CASSLDEETQYF
few	TRBV9	NA	TRBJ2-4	TGTGCCAGCAGCGTAGGGGCTACCAAAAACATTCAGTACTTC	CASSVGATKNIQYF
few	TRBV18	TRBD1	TRBJ2-5	TGTGCCAGCTCACCACCGATGGGACAGCAAGAGACCCAGTACTTC	CASSPPMGQQETQYF
NA	TRBV12-3/TRBV12-4	NA	TRBJ1-5	TGTGCCAGCAGTTTAAGACGGGATCAGCCCCAGCATTTT	CASSLRRDQPQHF
NA	TRBV5-6	TRBD2	TRBJ2-1	TGTGCCAGCAGCTTGGTAGGTAGCGGGAGCACCAATGAGCAGTTCTTC	CASSLVGSGSTNEQFF
few	TRBV4-3	TRBD2	TRBJ2-3	TGCGCCAGCAGCCAAGAGAATTTGGCCCAACTAGCGGTTGACTCCCCAGATACGCAGTATTTT	CASSQENLAQLAVDSPDTQYF
NA	TRBV9	NA	TRBJ2-2	TGTGCCAGCAGCGTAGCTGGCGGGGAGCTGTTTTTT	CASSVAGGELFF
few	TRBV7-3	NA	TRBJ2-1	TGTGCCAGCAGCACAGACGGGCGGAATTACAATGAGCAGTTCTTC	CASSTDGRNYNEQFF
NA	TRBV12-3/TRBV12-4	TRBD2	TRBJ2-1	TGTGCCAGCAGTATCGGACTAGCGGGAGCGCTAAGAGAGCAGTTCTTC	CASSIGLAGALREQFF
NA	TRBV6-5	NA	TRBJ1-4	TGTGCCAGCAGTTATGGGGTTGGCGGGAAACTGTTTTTT	CASSYGVGGKLFF
few	TRBV10-3	NA	TRBJ1-6	TGTGCCATCAGTGAGTCGACCGGGATTGGACCCCTCCACTTT	CAISESTGIGPLHF
NA	TRBV24-1	TRBD2	TRBJ2-3	TGTGCCACCAGTGATTTTTCCAGGCTAGCGGGAGCCCCAGATACGCAGTATTTT	CATSDFSRLAGAPDTQYF